The clone carrying this TCR beta chain came up many times. Its antigen remains unknown. This sample stems from a study of T cells in Graves' hyperthyroidism and ophthalmopathy. Hyperthyroidism had been newly diagnosed in patients aged 18 to 65, and its duration was under 2 months. The PBMCs were sourced from fresh peripheral blood (approximately 9 ml). Germline loops: CDR1 SGHAT, CDR2 FQNNGV. CDR3 length: 13 residues. The V end lost 2 bases, the J end lost 4 bases, and 8 bases lay between the germline ends. Study conclusions and caveats: Ophthalmopathy got predicted by the model a median 6.5 months before its onset. Blood also showed most of the thyroid clonotypes that were expanded above 0.001.

Amplification yielded TCR beta CDR3 regions, with RNA transcripts as the source. HTBI primers were the set used in a first-round RT-PCR of the TCR CDR3. TCRdb re-derived calls from the multiplex PCR reads in MiXCR, one entry per CDR3 protein. The sample contains about 110,000 distinct CDR3 sequences, 16% of which appear only once. The sequenced sample was blood. This rearrangement joins TRBV11-2 to TRBJ2-5; the D is unclear. This clonotype was obtained from a woman in her forties or fifties with Graves' hyperthyroidism. CDR3: CASSLNGRETQYF. CDR3 DNA: TGTGCCAGCAGCTTAAATGGTCGAGAGACCCAGTACTTC.